This is a list of T cell receptor beta chains from one sample in a study of blood T cell repertoires in COVID-19. Only in-frame clones appear in the TCRdb table, and some are missing; sequencing was by immunoSEQ multiplex PCR. The sample holds 150,000 to 200,000 clones, just under 90% seen once. The sequencing sample was made of peripheral blood. The receptors were gathered from a man aged 18 to 29 with active or convalescent COVID-19. The CDR3 runs from the conserved cysteine through the conserved F or W. Fields, in order: clone size, J gene, D gene, V gene, CDR3 protein, CDR3 DNA. A D gene is named only where the DNA matches it firmly. The listing skips clone size in some rows; elsewhere it reads once, few, many or a size class.

clone size: -; J gene: TRBJ2-6; D gene: -; V gene: TRBV5-1; CDR3 protein: CASSLTGSGANVLTF; CDR3 DNA: TGCGCCAGCAGCTTGACGGGTTCTGGGGCCAACGTCCTGACTTTC
clone size: once; J gene: TRBJ1-1; D gene: -; V gene: TRBV29-1; CDR3 protein: CSVVDIDTEAFF; CDR3 DNA: TGCAGCGTGGTCGACATAGACACTGAAGCTTTCTTT
clone size: -; J gene: TRBJ2-3; D gene: TRBD2; V gene: TRBV7-6; CDR3 protein: CASSSRGGRSGDTQYF; CDR3 DNA: TGTGCCAGCAGCTCTCGTGGCGGGAGATCTGGGGATACGCAGTATTTT
clone size: once; J gene: TRBJ2-7; D gene: TRBD2; V gene: TRBV11-3; CDR3 protein: CASSFEASGNYEQYF; CDR3 DNA: TGTGCCAGCAGCTTTGAGGCTAGCGGGAACTACGAGCAGTACTTC
clone size: -; J gene: TRBJ1-2; D gene: TRBD1; V gene: TRBV11-2; CDR3 protein: CASSPGTAYGYTF; CDR3 DNA: TGTGCCAGCAGCCCCGGGACAGCGTATGGCTACACCTTC
clone size: -; J gene: TRBJ2-5; D gene: TRBD1; V gene: TRBV2; CDR3 protein: CASEALLGQGETQYF; CDR3 DNA: TGTGCCAGCGAGGCTCTCTTAGGACAGGGAGAGACCCAGTACTTC
clone size: -; J gene: TRBJ1-3; D gene: -; V gene: TRBV11-3; CDR3 protein: CASSLGAATGNTIYF; CDR3 DNA: TGTGCCAGCAGCTTAGGGGCAGCCACTGGAAACACCATATATTTT
clone size: -; J gene: TRBJ2-7; D gene: -; V gene: TRBV6-2/TRBV6-3; CDR3 protein: CASSYSDRSEQYF; CDR3 DNA: TGTGCCAGCAGTTACTCCGACAGGAGCGAGCAGTACTTC
clone size: -; J gene: TRBJ1-6; D gene: TRBD1; V gene: TRBV5-4; CDR3 protein: CASSSRTGVGSPLHF; CDR3 DNA: TGTGCCAGCAGCTCCCGGACAGGGGTAGGTTCACCCCTCCACTTT
clone size: -; J gene: TRBJ2-7; D gene: -; V gene: TRBV5-1; CDR3 protein: CASSLSLGGEQYF; CDR3 DNA: TGCGCCAGCAGCTTGTCTTTGGGAGGCGAGCAGTACTTC
clone size: -; J gene: TRBJ1-3; D gene: -; V gene: TRBV5-1; CDR3 protein: CASSLAPLRGSSGNTIYF; CDR3 DNA: TGCGCCAGCAGCTTGGCCCCGCTTAGGGGGAGCTCTGGAAACACCATATATTTT
clone size: once; J gene: TRBJ1-2; D gene: TRBD1; V gene: TRBV6-2/TRBV6-3; CDR3 protein: CASSALRDRPTGYTF; CDR3 DNA: TGTGCCAGCAGTGCCCTCCGGGACAGGCCCACTGGCTACACCTTC
clone size: -; J gene: TRBJ2-3; D gene: -; V gene: TRBV7-3; CDR3 protein: CASSLNSGTDTQYF; CDR3 DNA: TGTGCCAGCAGCTTAAATTCGGGGACAGATACGCAGTATTTT
clone size: -; J gene: TRBJ1-2; D gene: TRBD1; V gene: TRBV28; CDR3 protein: CASVPRGFSYGYTF; CDR3 DNA: TGTGCCAGCGTACCCAGGGGGTTCAGCTATGGCTACACCTTC
clone size: -; J gene: TRBJ1-4; D gene: -; V gene: TRBV4-1; CDR3 protein: CASSHPTGLNEKLFF; CDR3 DNA: TGCGCCAGCAGCCACCCCACGGGACTGAATGAAAAACTGTTTTTT
clone size: -; J gene: TRBJ1-5; D gene: -; V gene: TRBV7-9; CDR3 protein: CASSYRDQPQHF; CDR3 DNA: TGTGCCAGCAGCTACAGAGATCAGCCCCAGCATTTT
clone size: -; J gene: TRBJ2-2; D gene: -; V gene: TRBV2; CDR3 protein: CASSGRNTGELFF; CDR3 DNA: TGTGCCAGCAGTGGGAGGAACACCGGGGAGCTGTTTTTT
clone size: -; J gene: TRBJ1-4; D gene: -; V gene: TRBV5-5; CDR3 protein: CASSLVEDTYEKLFF; CDR3 DNA: TGTGCCAGCAGCTTGGTTGAGGACACCTATGAAAAACTGTTTTTT
clone size: -; J gene: TRBJ2-2; D gene: -; V gene: TRBV28; CDR3 protein: CASSRLHGTNTGELFF; CDR3 DNA: TGTGCCAGCAGTCGACTGCACGGAACGAACACCGGGGAGCTGTTTTTT
clone size: -; J gene: TRBJ2-2; D gene: TRBD2; V gene: TRBV15; CDR3 protein: CATSRPRLTSGNTGELFF; CDR3 DNA: TGTGCCACCAGCAGACCCCGATTGACTAGCGGAAACACCGGGGAGCTGTTTTTT
clone size: -; J gene: TRBJ2-7; D gene: TRBD1; V gene: TRBV24-1; CDR3 protein: CATSDTGGAYEQYF; CDR3 DNA: TGTGCCACCAGTGATACAGGGGGCGCCTACGAGCAGTACTTC
clone size: -; J gene: TRBJ2-5; D gene: -; V gene: TRBV18; CDR3 protein: CASSPRTEPQETQYF; CDR3 DNA: TGTGCCAGCTCACCACGGACTGAACCGCAAGAGACCCAGTACTTC
clone size: -; J gene: TRBJ2-1; D gene: -; V gene: TRBV29-1; CDR3 protein: CSVVRVLANEQFF; CDR3 DNA: TGCAGCGTTGTTCGGGTACTAGCAAATGAGCAGTTCTTC
clone size: -; J gene: TRBJ1-2; D gene: TRBD1; V gene: TRBV7-3; CDR3 protein: CASSSQGQLNYGYTF; CDR3 DNA: TGTGCCAGCAGCTCCCAGGGACAGCTTAACTATGGCTACACCTTC
clone size: -; J gene: TRBJ2-1; D gene: -; V gene: TRBV19; CDR3 protein: CASSIVSGQTYNEQFF; CDR3 DNA: TGTGCCAGTAGTATAGTCAGTGGTCAAACCTACAATGAGCAGTTCTTC
clone size: -; J gene: TRBJ2-3; D gene: TRBD1; V gene: TRBV6-4; CDR3 protein: CASRSGTDTDTQYF; CDR3 DNA: TGTGCCAGCAGAAGTGGGACAGACACAGATACGCAGTATTTT
clone size: -; J gene: TRBJ1-1; D gene: TRBD1; V gene: TRBV5-1; CDR3 protein: CASSDGQVNTEAFF; CDR3 DNA: TGCGCCAGCAGCGACGGACAGGTGAACACTGAAGCTTTCTTT